Sequencing of this TCR beta chain was carried out in a study of graft-versus-host responses after intestinal transplantation. On this clone: Its target is not known.

Sequencing used immunoSEQ multiplex PCR; TCRdb keeps in-frame clones, though not all of them. The data hold 80,000 to 100,000 clones, with roughly 90% observed a single time. The CDR3 is made up of 15 amino acids. V was cut by 2 bases and J by 4 bases, with 14 bases left in between. The germline CDR1 and CDR2 sequences are SGHRS and YFSETQ. The sequence was collected from a human donor who received an intestinal transplant. This sample comprised unstimulated CD4+ T cells sorted from spleen or lymph node cells, obtained before intestinal transplant. The rearrangement uses TRBV5-1 and TRBJ2-3; no definite D call. Written as DNA, the CDR3 is TGCGCCAGCAGCTTCGGTCAAGCATTCCCAGATACGCAGTATTTT. The encoded protein is CASSFGQAFPDTQYF.